This T cell receptor (beta chain) comes out of a study of B cell selection in AIRE deficiency. Whole-study findings and limits: In TCRBV usage, CDR3 length and diversity, patient Tconv and Treg cells matched healthy donors. Shorter CDR3s marked shared Treg sequences, biased toward few non-templated insertions. Of over 3,000 shared Treg TCRbeta sequences, roughly 31% were healthy-donor-only and just under 9.5% patient-only. Patient Tconv cells held roughly 33% of Treg sequences shared by healthy donors.

Sorted regulatory T cells were CD4-positive, CD25-high and CD127-low or negative. As regards this clone: The antigen is not known.

Generated by immunoSEQ multiplex PCR, the TCRdb table keeps only in-frame clones and is missing some. The repertoire holds roughly 22,000 clones, with about 94% as singletons. The origin of this receptor is a human donor with AIRE deficiency. Specimen: Tregs sorted from PBMCs.

CDR3 residues: CASRRDQETQYF. The CDR3 DNA reads TGTGCCAGCAGAAGAGACCAAGAGACCCAGTACTTC. J is TRBJ2-5 and V is TRBV7-9; D is unresolved. This CDR3 contains 12 residues. Per the germline V gene, CDR1 is SEHNR and CDR2 is FQNEAQ (reference sequence). Trimming left V 6 bases short and J 0 bases short, with 5 bases between.